A selection of T cell receptor beta chains follows, all from one sample in a study of identical twins. Each CDR3 protein is one row after TCRdb ran MiXCR on the 5' RACE reads. The sample holds about 150,000 distinct CDR3 sequences, under 4.5% seen once. The source material was memory T cells sorted from blood. Receptors originate from a man aged 18 to 29 in good health. The CDR3 runs from the conserved cysteine through the conserved F or W. The D gene is left open where the match is weak. Size is omitted from some rows. Given values are once, few, many or a class for expanded clones.

j_call | v_call | d_call | clone_size | cdr3_length | cdr3_aa | cdr3_nt
TRBJ1-1 | TRBV7-6 | . | . | 13 | CASSLVPYTEAFF | TGTGCCAGCAGCTTAGTTCCATACACTGAAGCTTTCTTT
TRBJ2-1 | TRBV11-2 | . | many | 12 | CASSSVHNEQFF | TGTGCCAGCAGTTCGGTGCACAATGAGCAGTTCTTC
TRBJ2-7 | TRBV28 | TRBD2 | many | 15 | CASRVAGGSFEEQYF | TGTGCCAGCAGGGTAGCGGGAGGCTCCTTTGAGGAGCAGTACTTC
TRBJ2-1 | TRBV29-1 | TRBD2 | many | 14 | CSIILAASYNEQFF | TGCAGCATTATCCTAGCGGCCTCCTACAATGAGCAGTTCTTC
TRBJ1-1 | TRBV11-2 | . | many | 12 | CASSFERTEAFF | TGTGCCAGCAGCTTCGAACGTACTGAAGCTTTCTTT
TRBJ1-5 | TRBV27 | . | many | 12 | CASSPTNQPQHF | TGTGCCAGCAGTCCAACCAATCAGCCCCAGCATTTT
TRBJ2-1 | TRBV20-1 | TRBD2 | many | 16 | CSARDISGSPHNEQFF | TGCAGTGCTAGAGATATTAGCGGGTCTCCCCACAATGAGCAGTTCTTC
TRBJ2-1 | TRBV5-1 | TRBD2 | many | 15 | CASSSGGGPPNEQFF | TGCGCCAGCAGCTCCGGGGGAGGGCCACCCAATGAGCAGTTCTTC
TRBJ2-5 | TRBV10-3 | TRBD2 | few | 14 | CAISLGLAEETQYF | TGTGCCATCAGCTTGGGACTAGCGGAAGAGACCCAGTACTTC
TRBJ2-7 | TRBV5-6 | TRBD1 | many | 14 | CASSVPGQRQQQYF | TGTGCCAGCAGCGTTCCGGGACAGCGTCAGCAGCAGTACTTC
TRBJ1-4 | TRBV7-2 | TRBD1 | few | 17 | CASSPWLGGRQGQKLFF | TGTGCCAGCAGCCCGTGGCTTGGAGGGAGACAGGGCCAAAAACTGTTTTTT
TRBJ1-2 | TRBV27 | TRBD1 | many | 15 | CASSGDSGILYGYTF | TGTGCCAGCAGTGGGGACAGCGGAATCCTCTATGGCTACACCTTC
TRBJ2-3 | TRBV5-5 | TRBD1 | many | 16 | CASSLDRGLGTDTQYF | TGTGCCAGCAGCTTGGACAGGGGGCTCGGCACAGATACGCAGTATTTT
TRBJ2-1 | TRBV20-1 | . | many | 10 | CSASHNEQFF | TGCAGTGCCAGCCATAATGAGCAGTTCTTC
TRBJ1-1 | TRBV18 | . | many | 13 | CASSPDRSTEAFF | TGTGCCAGCTCTCCGGACAGATCCACTGAAGCTTTCTTT
TRBJ2-1 | TRBV27 | TRBD2 | many | 15 | CASSSWTRARNEQFF | TGTGCCAGCAGCTCTTGGACTAGAGCGAGGAATGAGCAGTTCTTC
TRBJ2-5 | TRBV4-1 | TRBD2 | many | 15 | CASSQVSGLRETQYF | TGCGCCAGCAGCCAAGTCTCGGGACTACGGGAGACCCAGTACTTC
TRBJ2-1 | TRBV7-6 | . | . | 9 | CASSPEQFF | TGTGCCAGCTCACCCGAGCAGTTCTTC
TRBJ2-5 | TRBV5-1 | . | many | 12 | CASSQPMETQYF | TGCGCCAGCAGCCAGCCAATGGAGACCCAGTACTTC
TRBJ1-5 | TRBV18 | TRBD1 | . | 17 | CASSSDFGTGRGQPQHF | TGTGCCAGCTCATCAGACTTTGGGACAGGGAGAGGACAGCCCCAGCATTTT
TRBJ2-7 | TRBV9 | TRBD2 | many | 15 | CASSVTGRAGYEQYF | TGTGCCAGCAGCGTCACCGGGAGGGCCGGGTACGAGCAGTACTTC
TRBJ2-3 | TRBV29-1 | . | many | 13 | CSVEVPGTDTQYF | TGCAGCGTTGAAGTACCAGGGACAGATACGCAGTATTTT
TRBJ2-3 | TRBV29-1 | . | medium-sized | 12 | CSVESNTDTQYF | TGCAGCGTTGAGAGCAACACAGATACGCAGTATTTT
TRBJ2-1 | TRBV4-1 | TRBD2 | many | 14 | CASSGTSGLNEQFF | TGCGCCAGCAGTGGGACTAGCGGGCTTAATGAGCAGTTCTTC
TRBJ1-1 | TRBV12-3/TRBV12-4 | . | many | 14 | CASSFSGMNTEAFF | TGTGCCAGCAGTTTTTCTGGCATGAACACTGAAGCTTTCTTT
TRBJ2-7 | TRBV7-2 | . | many | 14 | CASRGGGNPYEQYF | TGTGCCAGCAGAGGGGGAGGCAACCCCTACGAGCAGTACTTC
TRBJ2-2 | TRBV2 | TRBD1 | many | 15 | CASKLGRGQAGELFF | TGTGCCAGCAAATTGGGCAGGGGGCAAGCCGGGGAGCTGTTTTTT
TRBJ2-5 | TRBV29-1 | TRBD2 | many | 14 | CTGGGGGTGETQYF | TGCACGGGGGGAGGCGGGGGGACGGGAGAGACCCAGTACTTC
TRBJ2-5 | TRBV7-6 | . | many | 15 | CASVSDAGRQETQYF | TGTGCCAGCGTGTCTGACGCCGGACGACAAGAGACCCAGTACTTC
TRBJ1-6 | TRBV7-2 | TRBD1 | . | 16 | CASSLGIDRGDSPLHF | TGTGCCAGCAGCTTAGGGATCGACAGGGGGGATTCACCCCTCCACTTT
TRBJ2-3 | TRBV5-1 | TRBD1 | many | 15 | CASSLGQGVPDTQYF | TGCGCCAGCAGCTTGGGACAGGGTGTTCCAGATACGCAGTATTTT
TRBJ1-3 | TRBV7-2 | . | many | 13 | CASSLGDKNTIYF | TGTGCCAGCAGCTTAGGGGACAAGAACACCATATATTTT
TRBJ2-7 | TRBV10-2 | . | many | 12 | CATTGSTYEQYF | TGCGCCACCACTGGGAGTACCTACGAGCAGTACTTC
TRBJ1-3 | TRBV5-1 | . | many | 14 | CASSLDTGGNTIYF | TGCGCCAGCAGCTTGGACACCGGGGGAAACACCATATATTTT
TRBJ2-2 | TRBV11-2 | . | many | 15 | CASSLVTRDTGELFF | TGTGCCAGCAGCTTAGTCACTAGAGACACCGGGGAGCTGTTTTTT
TRBJ2-1 | TRBV20-1 | TRBD2 | many | 14 | CSASELAGFNEQFF | TGCAGTGCTAGTGAGCTAGCGGGATTTAATGAGCAGTTCTTC
TRBJ2-1 | TRBV6-5 | TRBD1 | many | 12 | CASSLDRGEQFF | TGTGCCAGCAGTTTGGACAGGGGGGAGCAGTTCTTC
TRBJ1-5 | TRBV24-1 | . | many | 16 | CATSDPTSGGNQPQHF | TGTGCCACCAGTGATCCCACGTCGGGAGGCAATCAGCCCCAGCATTTT
TRBJ1-4 | TRBV11-2 | TRBD1 | many | 18 | CASSQQPDRDGRDEKLFF | TGTGCCAGCAGCCAACAACCCGACAGGGACGGTAGGGATGAAAAACTGTTTTTT
TRBJ1-2 | TRBV4-2 | . | many | 17 | CASSQEGTSRANYGYTF | TGTGCCAGCAGCCAAGAAGGGACCTCCAGGGCCAACTATGGCTACACCTTC
TRBJ2-4 | TRBV10-1 | TRBD2 | many | 20 | CASSESGLAGTTGQIRIQYF | TGCGCCAGCAGTGAGTCGGGGCTAGCGGGAACGACGGGACAAATTAGAATTCAGTACTTC
TRBJ2-2 | TRBV5-4 | . | . | 15 | CASSLRGGKTGELFF | TGTGCCAGCAGCTTGAGGGGGGGCAAGACCGGGGAGCTGTTTTTT
TRBJ1-2 | TRBV5-6 | TRBD1 | many | 15 | CASSLRDRGPRGYTF | TGTGCCAGCAGCCTCCGGGACAGGGGGCCGAGGGGCTACACCTTC
TRBJ2-7 | TRBV18 | . | many | 14 | CASSPRKESYEQYF | TGTGCCAGCTCACCGCGTAAGGAGTCCTACGAGCAGTACTTC
TRBJ1-5 | TRBV6-1 | . | few | 13 | CASSVQINQPQHF | TGTGCCAGCAGTGTCCAGATCAATCAGCCCCAGCATTTT
TRBJ1-2 | TRBV2 | . | many | 13 | CASSEGDIGGYTF | TGTGCCAGCAGTGAGGGGGATATTGGCGGCTACACCTTC
TRBJ1-5 | TRBV28 | . | many | 13 | CASRTLSNQPQHF | TGTGCCAGCAGGACCCTTAGCAATCAGCCCCAGCATTTT
TRBJ1-2 | TRBV28 | TRBD1 | many | 15 | CASSPPGQGFYGYTF | TGTGCCAGCAGTCCTCCGGGACAGGGGTTCTATGGCTACACCTTC
TRBJ2-1 | TRBV7-9 | TRBD1 | many | 13 | CASSLTGGSPQFF | TGTGCCAGCAGCTTGACAGGGGGCTCCCCTCAGTTCTTC
TRBJ2-2 | TRBV20-1 | TRBD2 | many | 15 | CSARSASGRVGELFF | TGCAGTGCTAGGTCGGCTAGCGGGAGGGTGGGGGAGCTGTTTTTT
TRBJ2-1 | TRBV24-1 | . | many | 14 | CATSQGMVYNEQFF | TGTGCCACCAGCCAGGGAATGGTCTACAATGAGCAGTTCTTC
TRBJ2-1 | TRBV7-9 | TRBD2 | many | 17 | CASSSRTRTRLYNEQFF | TGTGCCAGCAGCTCCCGGACACGGACTAGGCTCTACAATGAGCAGTTCTTC
TRBJ2-7 | TRBV4-2 | . | many | 15 | CASSQERSVRREQYF | TGTGCCAGCAGCCAAGAGAGGTCTGTTCGGCGCGAGCAGTACTTC
TRBJ2-1 | TRBV7-2 | . | many | 12 | CASSPQGNEQFF | TGTGCCAGCAGCCCACAAGGGAATGAGCAGTTCTTC
TRBJ2-1 | TRBV20-1 | . | many | 10 | CSVWENEQFF | TGCAGTGTATGGGAAAATGAGCAGTTCTTC
TRBJ2-5 | TRBV20-1 | . | many | 11 | CSEQVGDTQYF | TGCAGTGAACAGGTCGGAGATACCCAGTACTTC
TRBJ2-1 | TRBV12-3/TRBV12-4 | TRBD2 | many | 15 | CATHRGERLYNEQFF | TGTGCCACCCACCGGGGGGAGAGATTGTACAATGAGCAGTTCTTC
TRBJ2-5 | TRBV6-2/TRBV6-3 | . | . | 12 | CASSAASETQYF | TGTGCCAGCAGTGCCGCGTCAGAGACCCAGTACTTC
TRBJ2-1 | TRBV3-1 | TRBD2 | . | 18 | CASSSPGTSGSMRNEQFF | TGTGCCAGCAGCTCACCCGGGACTAGCGGGAGTATGCGAAATGAGCAGTTCTTC